Described below is a single T cell receptor beta chain sequence and its context. The antigen is unknown. TCR beta rearrangements were amplified from peripheral blood genomic DNA. A mixed TRB-A/B primer pool amplified rearranged TRB by multiplex touch-down PCR. Each CDR3 protein gets one entry after TCRdb re-called the multiplex PCR reads with MiXCR. The sample records roughly 5,000 distinct CDR3 sequences, under 55% being singletons. The data stem from a study of T cell repertoires in aging, cancer and after chemotherapy. Overall study context: Repeat sampling of healthy donors over several months to years showed clear clonal overlap. The study's findings and limits: Age-matched healthy donors had significantly more diverse, less clonal blood TCR repertoires than untreated cancer patients. Median generation probability rose over the chemotherapy interval in each cancer cohort, suggesting rebound thymic output.

This CDR3 has 12 amino acids. CDR1 SEHNR and CDR2 FQNEAQ come from the germline V gene (reference sequence). V was shortened by 5 bases and J by 7 bases, with 9 bases between the two germline ends. This receptor was obtained from a human donor in good health. The rearrangement links TRBV7-9 to TRBJ2-1, with D uncertain. The specimen was blood. DNA of the CDR3: TGTGCCAGCAGCCCAAAAGGGAATGAGCAGTTCTTC. Protein product: CASSPKGNEQFF.